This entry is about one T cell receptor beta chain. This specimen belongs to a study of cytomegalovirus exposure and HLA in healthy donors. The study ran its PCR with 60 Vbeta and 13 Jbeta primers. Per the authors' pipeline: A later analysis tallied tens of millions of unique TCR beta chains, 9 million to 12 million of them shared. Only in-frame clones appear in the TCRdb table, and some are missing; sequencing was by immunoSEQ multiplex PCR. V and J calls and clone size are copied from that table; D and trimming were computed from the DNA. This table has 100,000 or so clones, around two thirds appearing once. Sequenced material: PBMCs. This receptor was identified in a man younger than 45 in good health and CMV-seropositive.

The CDR3 DNA reads TGCAGCGGGGGACAGGGGATAAACGAGCAGTACTTC. It specifies CSGGQGINEQYF. The chain joins TRBV29-1 to TRBJ2-7; 10 positions agree with TRBD1. V was clipped by 7 bases and J by 5 bases; unmatched bases: 5. Germline V gene data show CDR1 as SQVTM and CDR2 as ANQGSEA. CDR3 size: 12 residues.